This is a list of T cell receptor beta chains from one sample in a study of blood T cell repertoires in COVID-19. Clones were read by immunoSEQ multiplex PCR, and TCRdb kept only the in-frame ones, dropping some. Seen here are about 300,000 clones, 65% to 90% observed once, and the top ten hold about 10%. Sequenced sample: PBMCs or T cells enriched from blood (not recorded which). These receptors all stem from a woman aged 18-29 years who had recovered from COVID-19. Both conserved end residues are part of each CDR3. The D gene is left open where the match is weak. Clone size is shown for a subset of rows, as once, few, many or a class of expanded clone.

CDR3 protein	CDR3 DNA	D gene	clone size	J gene	V gene
CASTNPGSWTEAFF	TGTGCCAGCACCAATCCGGGGAGTTGGACTGAAGCTTTCTTT	-	-	TRBJ1-1	TRBV28
CASSQVLRAEGGYTF	TGCGCCAGCAGCCAAGTCTTGAGGGCGGAGGGGGGCTACACCTTC	-	-	TRBJ1-2	TRBV4-1
CASSPDGSLGDNEQFF	TGCGCCAGCAGCCCGGACGGGAGCTTGGGCGACAATGAGCAGTTCTTC	-	-	TRBJ2-1	TRBV5-1
CASSLDGSHKNIQYF	TGTGCCAGCAGCTTAGATGGGAGCCACAAAAACATTCAGTACTTC	-	few	TRBJ2-4	TRBV7-9
CASSSWTGQVHEQYF	TGTGCCAGCAGCTCATGGACAGGGCAGGTCCACGAGCAGTACTTC	TRBD1	-	TRBJ2-7	TRBV11-2
CASSLSSGGYEQFF	TGTGCCAGCAGCTTATCTAGCGGGGGGTATGAGCAGTTCTTC	TRBD2	-	TRBJ2-1	TRBV11-2
CASSQGSGLGNEQFF	TGTGCCAGCAGCCAAGGTTCAGGGCTGGGCAATGAGCAGTTCTTC	-	many	TRBJ2-1	TRBV3-1/TRBV3-2
CASSLLDRDEQYF	TGTGCCAGTAGTCTCCTGGACAGGGACGAGCAGTACTTC	TRBD1	-	TRBJ2-7	TRBV19
CASSDPDRVRGNTIYF	TGTGCCAGCAGTGACCCCGACAGGGTGCGAGGAAACACCATATATTTT	TRBD1	-	TRBJ1-3	TRBV6-1
CASSSGTRGRYEQYF	TGTGCCAGCAGTTCCGGGACTAGGGGCCGCTACGAGCAGTACTTC	TRBD2	-	TRBJ2-7	TRBV6-5
CASSKRTSTEAFF	TGTGCCAGCAGCAAAAGAACCAGCACTGAAGCTTTCTTT	-	-	TRBJ1-1	TRBV27
CASSRGSVPEAFF	TGTGCCAGTAGCCGAGGTTCCGTACCTGAAGCTTTCTTT	-	-	TRBJ1-1	TRBV19
CASSYSGSDEKLFF	TGTGCCAGCAGTTATTCAGGGTCTGATGAAAAACTGTTTTTT	-	few	TRBJ1-4	TRBV6-5
CATSGLTVNYGYTF	TGTGCCACCAGTGGCCTGACAGTTAACTATGGCTACACCTTC	-	-	TRBJ1-2	TRBV24-1
CASRDREGEAFF	TGTGCCAGCAGGGATCGGGAGGGGGAAGCTTTCTTT	-	-	TRBJ1-1	TRBV7-3
CASSLGGGNYGYTF	TGTGCCAGCAGTTTGGGCGGGGGGAACTATGGCTACACCTTC	-	few	TRBJ1-2	TRBV28
CAWSETGLGEQYF	TGTGCCTGGAGTGAGACAGGGCTGGGAGAGCAGTACTTC	TRBD1	-	TRBJ2-7	TRBV30
CATSDPEGAGNYGYTF	TGTGCCACCAGTGACCCCGAAGGGGCAGGGAACTATGGCTACACCTTC	-	-	TRBJ1-2	TRBV24-1
CATSRERDRRFMAGYTF	TGTGCCACCAGCAGAGAACGGGACAGAAGATTTATGGCTGGCTACACCTTC	TRBD1	few	TRBJ1-2	TRBV15
CASSPVLASGETQYF	TGCGCCAGCAGCCCAGTTTTGGCTAGCGGGGAGACCCAGTACTTC	TRBD2	few	TRBJ2-5	TRBV4-1
CAISDEREPYEQYF	TGTGCCATCAGTGACGAGCGGGAGCCCTACGAGCAGTACTTC	TRBD2	-	TRBJ2-7	TRBV10-3
CASSWGLLAYGYTF	TGTGCCAGTAGTTGGGGACTACTAGCCTATGGCTACACCTTC	-	-	TRBJ1-2	TRBV19
CASSISPLTGVAFF	TGTGCCAGTAGTATTAGCCCCCTGACAGGGGTCGCTTTCTTT	TRBD1	-	TRBJ1-1	TRBV19
CATGHLNTGELFF	TGTGCCACGGGGCACCTAAACACCGGGGAGCTGTTTTTT	-	-	TRBJ2-2	TRBV24-1
CSASVGTSREAFF	TGCAGTGCTAGTGTTGGGACTTCCCGAGAAGCTTTCTTT	-	-	TRBJ1-1	TRBV20-1
CSVDSPSGRFADTQYF	TGCAGCGTTGATAGCCCTAGCGGGAGGTTTGCAGATACGCAGTATTTT	TRBD2	-	TRBJ2-3	TRBV29-1
CASSLGGYGYTF	TGTGCCAGCAGTCTAGGTGGCTATGGCTACACCTTC	-	-	TRBJ1-2	TRBV28
CAWSGQEKLFF	TGTGCCTGGAGTGGACAGGAAAAACTGTTTTTT	-	-	TRBJ1-4	TRBV30
CASSTSITGSHEQYF	TGTGCCAGCAGTACCTCTATTACAGGGTCCCACGAGCAGTACTTC	-	-	TRBJ2-7	TRBV28
CASSLGQAGSPLHF	TGTGCCAGCAGCTTAGGACAGGCAGGTTCACCCCTCCACTTT	TRBD1	-	TRBJ1-6	TRBV7-3
CASSHGHSNQPQHF	TGTGCCAGCAGCCACGGACATAGCAATCAGCCCCAGCATTTT	-	-	TRBJ1-5	TRBV3-1/TRBV3-2
CASSPRGTDGYTF	TGTGCCAGCAGTCCCCGTGGGACAGATGGCTACACCTTC	TRBD1	-	TRBJ1-2	TRBV2
CASSRYEQYF	TGTGCCAGCAGTCGCTACGAGCAGTACTTC	-	-	TRBJ2-7	TRBV6-4
CASSVVATGDTEAFF	TGTGCCAGCAGCGTAGTAGCGACAGGGGACACTGAAGCTTTCTTT	TRBD1	-	TRBJ1-1	TRBV9
CASSDSPGQAFF	TGTGCCAGCAGCGACTCGCCAGGGCAAGCTTTCTTT	-	-	TRBJ1-1	TRBV4-2
CASSLTTGTSGYTDTQYF	TGTGCCAGCAGCTTAACGACCGGGACTAGCGGCTACACAGATACGCAGTATTTT	TRBD2	-	TRBJ2-3	TRBV7-3
CASSWGGVLETQYF	TGCGCCAGCAGCTGGGGAGGGGTTTTGGAGACCCAGTACTTC	TRBD2	-	TRBJ2-5	TRBV5-1
CASSLEQGVNLFF	TGTGCCAGCAGCTTGGAGCAGGGGGTAAACCTTTTCTTT	TRBD1	-	TRBJ1-1	TRBV5-5
CATSRTTVNTEAFF	TGTGCCACCAGCAGAACCACGGTGAACACTGAAGCTTTCTTT	-	-	TRBJ1-1	TRBV15